The 10 T cell receptor beta chains presented below share a single source sample, sequenced in a study of shared clonotypes between healthy human individuals. The naive CD8 population came from CD45RO-negative cells selected for CCR7, without terminally differentiated effector memory CD45RA+ cells. TCRdb's copy holds only in-frame clones and misses some; the assay was immunoSEQ multiplex PCR. The table lists roughly 2,000,000 clones, 85% to 95% of them singletons, with 1% to 1.5% in the top ten. Sequencing input: naive CD8+ T cells sorted from blood. These receptors all stem from a man younger than 35 in good health.

A word on this clone: At the DNA level, this CDR3 is encoded by other sequences in the same sample as well. The chain links TRBV5-1 to TRBJ2-3; D is uncertain. V was pared by 4 bases and J by 3 bases, with 9 bases between. Germline V gives CDR1 SGHRS, CDR2 YFSETQ. This CDR3 has 13 residues. The CDR3 DNA sequence: TGCGCCAGCAGCCCCTCACGTACAGATACGCAGTATTTT. Protein sequence: CASSPSRTDTQYF.

The chain links TRBV11-2 to TRBJ2-7, with D perhaps TRBD1 (5 bases). This CDR3 spans 13 amino acids. The V end was cut by 3 bases, the J end by 3 bases, with 9 bases between. Germline CDR1 SGHAT, CDR2 FQNNGV. The CDR3 reads CASSFGRDYEQYF. The CDR3 nucleotides read TGTGCCAGCAGCTTCGGCAGGGACTACGAGCAGTACTTC.

The V gene is TRBV6-4, the J gene TRBJ2-5, with D perhaps TRBD2 (5 bases). This CDR3 contains 14 residues. V shed 5 bases and J shed 4 bases, with 14 bases lying between them. CDR1 is MRHNA and CDR2 is SNTAGT in the germline V gene. CDR3 region: CASSTTTLGETQYF. DNA for the CDR3: TGTGCCAGCAGTACGACTACGTTGGGAGAGACCCAGTACTTC.

The genes are TRBV4-1 and TRBJ2-5; a possible D gene is TRBD1 (6 bases). The CDR3 is 17 amino acids. The V gene's germline CDR1 is MGHRA and CDR2 YSYEKL. Deletions cut 0 bases from V and 1 base from J, with 15 bases between. The CDR3 region is CASSQDLVGGVQETQYF. The CDR3 nucleotides read TGCGCCAGCAGCCAAGATCTTGTTGGGGGCGTCCAAGAGACCCAGTACTTC.

V usage is TRBV27 and J usage is TRBJ1-2; 7 bases align to TRBD1. V lost 6 bases and J lost 3; bases outside the gene matches: 7. This CDR3 is 14 amino acids long. Germline V CDR1 and CDR2: MNHEY, SMNVEV (reference sequence). The CDR3 DNA reads as TGTGCCAGCAGACGGGACAGCCTCTACTATGGCTACACCTTC. Its translation: CASRRDSLYYGYTF.

The V call is TRBV21-1, the J call TRBJ1-1; the table assigns TRBD1, which was not confirmed against the DNA. TRBV21-1 is shown as a pseudogene. This CDR3 spans 21 amino acids. CDR3 coding DNA: TGTGCCAGCAGCAAGAACAGAGCCCGGGGACATGAGCGTTTCATGAACACTGAAGCTTTCTTT. It is translated as CASSKNRARGHERFMNTEAFF.

The chain uses TRBV4-1 and TRBJ2-1, with D possibly TRBD1 on 6 matching bases. CDR3 length: 13 residues. V shed 4 bases and J shed 12 bases, with 16 bases lying between them. Germline CDR1 and CDR2: MGHRA and YSYEKL. CDR3 sequence reads: CASSPGVGGVQFF. The CDR3 DNA follows: TGCGCCAGCAGCCCCGGAGTAGGGGGTGTGCAGTTCTTC.

V is TRBV9 and J is TRBJ2-1; 10 nucleotides align to TRBD2. This CDR3 contains 15 residues. Losses at the gene ends were 4 bases for V and 1 base for J; bases not matched to a gene: 2. Looked up from germline, CDR1 is SGDLS and CDR2 is YYNGEE. The CDR3 spells CASSLAGVSYNEQFF. In DNA, the CDR3 is TGTGCCAGCAGCCTAGCGGGAGTGTCCTACAATGAGCAGTTCTTC.

This chain connects TRBV5-6 to TRBJ2-1; 7 nucleotides line up with TRBD1. Per germline, CDR1 SGHDT and CDR2 YYEEEE. With V trimmed by 0 bases and J by 6 bases, 12 bases remained unmatched. This CDR3 contains 17 residues. CDR3 DNA sequence: TGTGCCAGCAGCTTGGGGACCGGGACAGAGGGCATCAATGAGCAGTTCTTC. Translation gives CASSLGTGTEGINEQFF.

The chain is built from TRBV2 and TRBJ1-6; tentative D call: TRBD1 (6 bases). V lost 1 base to trimming and J lost 4 bases, with 11 bases between them. Germline CDR1 reads SNHLY; CDR2 reads FYNNEI. This CDR3 is built from 16 residues. As DNA, the CDR3 is TGTGCCAGCAGTGAAGAAGGGGGGCCGTATAATTCACCCCTCCACTTT. The encoded protein is CASSEEGGPYNSPLHF.